The present TCR beta chain was sequenced within a study of blood T cell repertoires in COVID-19. Study at large: Some COVID-19 samples were acute and others convalescent; all came from the United States, Italy and Spain. PBMCs, B-cell-depleted T cells, or T cells provided the cDNA or gDNA that made up the material.

Original processing notes: Nucleated cell counts were estimated from reference gene primer amplification. Using immunoSEQ multiplex PCR, the repertoire was profiled, and TCRdb retains in-frame clones only, with some absent. V, J and clone size are taken as reported in that table, and D and trimming were inferred from the DNA itself. The sample holds 90,000 to 100,000 clones; about 86% are singletons and the top ten take less than 2%. The source of this sequence is a man aged 80 or over with acute or convalescent COVID-19. The sequenced sample was peripheral blood.

The CDR3 spells CASSLDPPPGSEQYF. The CDR3 region has the DNA TGTGCCAGCAGCTTGGACCCTCCCCCGGGGTCCGAGCAGTACTTC. The J gene is TRBJ2-7, the V gene TRBV11-2; tentative D call: TRBD2 (5 bases). Germline V lookup: CDR1 SGHAT, CDR2 FQNNGV. This CDR3 contains 15 residues. Trimming removed 3 bases from V and 6 bases from J, with 18 bases in between.